The clone carrying this T cell receptor beta chain was picked up one time. Treatment reported: roughly 19 received Ad26.COV2.S at low or high dose, single or two shots; 5 received placebo; per-sample allocation not given. Sampling took place 63 days after the first vaccine or placebo injection. CDR3 size: 13 residues. CDR1 and CDR2 from the germline V gene are SGHNT and YENEEA. Trimming stripped 0 bases from V and 5 bases from J, with 6 bases between. Clones were sequenced by immunoSEQ multiplex PCR, and TCRdb holds only the in-frame ones, with some missing. The sample includes fewer than 400,000 clones, approximately 91% of them seen just once. This entry is derived from a study of Ad26.COV2.S vaccination and SARS-CoV-2 variants.

V and J are TRBV11-3 and TRBJ2-3; D uncertain. Sequencing was performed on peripheral blood, taken in a trial of Ad26.COV2.S vaccine versus placebo. This clonotype originated in a person aged 18-65 years who received the Ad26.COV2.S COVID-19 vaccine or a placebo. The CDR3 reads CASSLDKEDTQYF. CDR3 coding DNA: TGTGCCAGCAGCTTAGATAAAGAAGATACGCAGTATTTT.